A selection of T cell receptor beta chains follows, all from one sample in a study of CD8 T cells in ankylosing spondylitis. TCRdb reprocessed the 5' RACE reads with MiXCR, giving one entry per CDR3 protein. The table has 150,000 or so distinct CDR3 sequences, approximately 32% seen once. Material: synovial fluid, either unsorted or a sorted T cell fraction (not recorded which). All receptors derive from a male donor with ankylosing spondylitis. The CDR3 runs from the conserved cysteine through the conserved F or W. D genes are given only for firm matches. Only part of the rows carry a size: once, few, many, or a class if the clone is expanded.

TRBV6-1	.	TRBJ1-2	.	CASSPTDKLSNYGYTF	TGTGCCAGCAGTCCGACGGACAAGCTTAGTAACTATGGCTACACCTTC
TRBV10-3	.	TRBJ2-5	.	CAISESAAGRKTQYF	TGTGCCATCAGTGAGTCTGCGGCGGGGAGGAAGACCCAGTACTTC
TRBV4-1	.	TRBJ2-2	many	CATKVFPGELFF	TGCGCCACCAAGGTTTTCCCCGGGGAGCTGTTTTTT
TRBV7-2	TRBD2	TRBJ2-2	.	CASSLSRLAGEHGELFF	TGTGCCAGCAGCTTATCGAGACTAGCGGGAGAACACGGGGAGCTGTTTTTT
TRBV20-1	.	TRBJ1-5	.	CSASPGGPQHF	TGCAGTGCTAGCCCCGGGGGGCCCCAGCATTTT
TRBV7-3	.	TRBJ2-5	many	CASSFLRGEETQYF	TGTGCCAGCAGCTTTCTTCGCGGGGAAGAGACCCAGTACTTC
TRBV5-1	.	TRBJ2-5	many	CASSVGGGETQYF	TGCGCCAGCAGCGTAGGGGGAGGAGAGACCCAGTACTTC
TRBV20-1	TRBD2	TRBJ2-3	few	CSAYAGLAGVTQYF	TGCAGTGCTTATGCCGGACTAGCGGGAGTCACGCAGTATTTT
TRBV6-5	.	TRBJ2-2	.	CASSYSPSVNTGELFF	TGTGCCAGCAGTTATAGTCCTAGCGTGAACACCGGGGAGCTGTTTTTT
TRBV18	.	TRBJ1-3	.	CASSPPTQRNTIYF	TGTGCCAGCTCACCACCGACCCAGCGGAACACCATATATTTT
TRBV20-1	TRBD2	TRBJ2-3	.	CSARDPGGPGDTQYF	TGCAGTGCTAGAGATCCGGGAGGGCCAGGGGATACGCAGTATTTT
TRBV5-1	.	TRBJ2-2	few	CASSLSSRGANTGELFF	TGCGCCAGCAGCTTGTCGTCCCGGGGGGCTAACACCGGGGAGCTGTTTTTT
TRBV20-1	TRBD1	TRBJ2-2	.	CSASPTGDTGELFF	TGCAGTGCTAGCCCGACAGGGGACACCGGGGAGCTGTTTTTT
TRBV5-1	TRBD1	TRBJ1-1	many	CASSPRDRQNTEAFF	TGCGCCAGCAGCCCTAGGGACAGACAGAACACTGAAGCTTTCTTT
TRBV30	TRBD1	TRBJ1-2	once	CAWSKDRGGYGYTF	TGTGCCTGGAGTAAAGACAGGGGGGGATATGGCTACACCTTC
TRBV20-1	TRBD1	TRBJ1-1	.	CSAKGAGEAEAFF	TGCAGTGCTAAGGGGGCAGGGGAGGCTGAAGCTTTCTTT
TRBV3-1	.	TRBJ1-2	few	CASSPLAGRTIYGYTF	TGTGCCAGCAGCCCTCTTGCGGGACGTACTATCTATGGCTACACCTTC
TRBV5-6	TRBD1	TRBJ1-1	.	CASSLKSRGLTEAFF	TGTGCCAGCAGCTTGAAGTCCAGGGGGCTCACTGAAGCTTTCTTT
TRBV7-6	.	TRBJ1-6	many	CASSLATGNNSPLHF	TGTGCCAGCAGCTTAGCCACGGGGAATAATTCACCCCTCCACTTT
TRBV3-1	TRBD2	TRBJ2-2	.	CASSLGGASPGELFF	TGTGCCAGCAGCCTCGGGGGGGCCAGTCCCGGGGAGCTGTTTTTT
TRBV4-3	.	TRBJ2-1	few	CASSPTYSSYNEQFF	TGCGCCAGCAGCCCGACTTACAGCTCCTACAATGAGCAGTTCTTC
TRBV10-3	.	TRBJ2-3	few	CAIRIGDTQYF	TGTGCCATCAGGATAGGCGATACGCAGTATTTT
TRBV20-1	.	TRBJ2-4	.	CSALRDENIQYF	TGCAGTGCTCTCCGGGACGAAAACATTCAGTACTTC
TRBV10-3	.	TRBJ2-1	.	CAINLRPSSTPNEQFF	TGTGCCATCAATCTTCGACCCTCCTCAACCCCAAATGAGCAGTTCTTC
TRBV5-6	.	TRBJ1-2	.	CASSLTRTDNYGYTF	TGTGCCAGCAGCTTAACCCGGACTGACAACTATGGCTACACCTTC
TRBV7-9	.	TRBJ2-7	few	CASSLAGGPGEQYF	TGTGCCAGCAGCTTAGCGGGAGGACCGGGGGAGCAGTACTTC
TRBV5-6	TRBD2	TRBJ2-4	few	CASSLESGLAGSNIQYF	TGTGCCAGCAGCTTGGAGAGTGGGCTAGCGGGGTCGAACATTCAGTACTTC
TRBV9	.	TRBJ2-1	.	CASSATVAYNEQFF	TGTGCCAGCAGCGCGACAGTAGCCTACAATGAGCAGTTCTTC
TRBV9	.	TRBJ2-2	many	CASSVTDRNTGELFF	TGTGCCAGCAGCGTAACCGACAGGAACACCGGGGAGCTGTTTTTT
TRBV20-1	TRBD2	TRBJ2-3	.	CSAREAGGRDTQYF	TGCAGTGCTAGAGAAGCGGGGGGGCGCGATACGCAGTATTTT
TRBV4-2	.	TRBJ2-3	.	CASSQGIAMADTQYF	TGTGCCAGCAGCCAAGGAATAGCAATGGCAGATACGCAGTATTTT
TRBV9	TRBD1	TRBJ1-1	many	CASSVGATGGSGTEAFF	TGTGCCAGCAGCGTAGGCGCTACAGGGGGAAGTGGCACTGAAGCTTTCTTT
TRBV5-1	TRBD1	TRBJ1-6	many	CASSHDGQGSSYNSPLHF	TGCGCCAGCAGCCATGATGGACAGGGGAGCTCCTATAATTCACCCCTCCACTTT
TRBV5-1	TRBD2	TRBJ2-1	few	CASSLGTSGNMDEQFF	TGCGCCAGCAGCTTAGGGACTAGCGGGAATATGGATGAGCAGTTCTTC
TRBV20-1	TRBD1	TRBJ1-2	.	CSAIGLNRGVDYGYTF	TGCAGTGCTATAGGCCTCAACAGGGGGGTGGACTATGGCTACACCTTC
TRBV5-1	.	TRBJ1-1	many	CASSSSASAREAFF	TGCGCCAGCAGCTCGTCGGCGTCTGCCCGCGAAGCTTTCTTT
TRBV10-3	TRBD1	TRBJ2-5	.	CAISDRGETQYF	TGTGCCATCAGCGACAGGGGAGAGACCCAGTACTTC
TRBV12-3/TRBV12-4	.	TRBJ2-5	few	CASSIITHQETQYF	TGTGCCAGCAGTATCATAACACACCAAGAGACCCAGTACTTC
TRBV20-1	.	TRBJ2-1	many	CSALTSRWSGEQFF	TGCAGTGCTCTGACTAGTAGGTGGTCCGGTGAGCAGTTCTTC
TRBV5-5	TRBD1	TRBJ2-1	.	CASSLRGQGGGAYNEQFF	TGTGCCAGCAGCTTGAGGGGACAGGGTGGAGGCGCCTACAATGAGCAGTTCTTC
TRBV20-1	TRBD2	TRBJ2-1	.	CSARTSGRFYNEQFF	TGCAGTGCTCGGACTAGCGGGAGGTTCTACAATGAGCAGTTCTTC
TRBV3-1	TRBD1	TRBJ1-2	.	CASSLRDRVFGYTF	TGTGCCAGCAGCCTACGAGACAGGGTCTTTGGCTACACCTTC
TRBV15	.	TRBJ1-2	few	CATSRPRDGTNYGYTF	TGTGCCACCAGCAGACCCCGGGACGGCACTAACTATGGCTACACCTTC
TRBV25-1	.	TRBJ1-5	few	CASSFTGDQPQHF	TGTGCCAGCAGTTTCACGGGTGATCAGCCCCAGCATTTT
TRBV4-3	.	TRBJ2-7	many	CASSQQRDSYEQYF	TGCGCCAGCAGCCAACAGAGGGACTCCTACGAGCAGTACTTC
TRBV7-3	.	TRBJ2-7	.	CASSLSGTSSYEQYF	TGTGCCAGCAGCTTGTCGGGAACCAGCTCCTACGAGCAGTACTTC
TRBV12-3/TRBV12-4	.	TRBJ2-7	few	CARGGNRDPCITKYEQYF	TGTGCCAGGGGGGGAAACAGGGACCCCTGTATTACTAAGTACGAGCAGTACTTC
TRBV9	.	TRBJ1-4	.	CASSVDGDMEKLFF	TGTGCCAGCAGCGTCGACGGGGATATGGAAAAACTGTTTTTT
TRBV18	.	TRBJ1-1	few	CASSPEEGVVTEAFF	TGTGCCAGCTCACCAGAGGAAGGAGTGGTAACTGAAGCTTTCTTT
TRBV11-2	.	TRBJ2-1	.	CASSSFRLISYNEQFF	TGTGCCAGCAGCTCTTTTCGACTGATATCCTACAATGAGCAGTTCTTC
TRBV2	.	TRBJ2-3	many	CASSEQDTQYF	TGTGCCAGCAGTGAACAAGATACGCAGTATTTT